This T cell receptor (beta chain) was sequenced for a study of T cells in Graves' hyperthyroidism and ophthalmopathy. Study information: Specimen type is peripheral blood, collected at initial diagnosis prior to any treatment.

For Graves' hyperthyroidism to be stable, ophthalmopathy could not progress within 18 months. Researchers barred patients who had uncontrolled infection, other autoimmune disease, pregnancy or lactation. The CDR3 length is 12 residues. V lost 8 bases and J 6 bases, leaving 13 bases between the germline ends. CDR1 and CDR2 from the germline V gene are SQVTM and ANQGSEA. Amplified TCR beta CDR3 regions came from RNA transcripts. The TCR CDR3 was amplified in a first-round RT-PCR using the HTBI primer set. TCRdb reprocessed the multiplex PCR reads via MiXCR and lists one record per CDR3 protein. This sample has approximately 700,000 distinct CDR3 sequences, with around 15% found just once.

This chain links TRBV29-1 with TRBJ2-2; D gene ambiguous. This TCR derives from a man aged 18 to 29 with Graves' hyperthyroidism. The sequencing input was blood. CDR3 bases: TGCAGCAGTTTTTCCCAGGCCGGGGAGCTGTTTTTT. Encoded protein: CSSFSQAGELFF.